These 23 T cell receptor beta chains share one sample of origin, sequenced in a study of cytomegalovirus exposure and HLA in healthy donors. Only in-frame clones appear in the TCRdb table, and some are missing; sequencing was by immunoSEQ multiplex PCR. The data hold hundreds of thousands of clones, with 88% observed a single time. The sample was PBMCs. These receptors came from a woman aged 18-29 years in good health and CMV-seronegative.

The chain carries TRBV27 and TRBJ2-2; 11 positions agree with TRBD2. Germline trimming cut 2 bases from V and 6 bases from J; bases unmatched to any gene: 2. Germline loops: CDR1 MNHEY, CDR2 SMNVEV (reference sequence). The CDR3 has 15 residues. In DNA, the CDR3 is TGTGCCAGCAGTTTAACTAGCGGGAGTTCCGGGGAGCTGTTTTTT. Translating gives CASSLTSGSSGELFF.

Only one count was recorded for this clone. This CDR3 reads CASSLAGKTGGTGELFF. The CDR3 DNA is TGTGCCAGCAGCTTGGCGGGGAAGACAGGGGGCACCGGGGAGCTGTTTTTT. The V call is TRBV5-4, the J call TRBJ2-2; TRBD1 matches at 9 bases. J lost 4 bases, V lost 0 bases, and 7 bases had no gene match. The CDR3 has 17 residues. The germline CDR1 and CDR2 sequences are SGHNT and YYREEE (reference sequence). The whole variable domain, remainder taken from reference TRBV5-4 and TRBJ2-2, is ETGVTQSPTHLIKTRGQQVTLRCSSQSGHNTVSWYQQALGQGPQFIFQYYREEENGRGNFPPRFSGLQFPNYSSELNVNALELDDSALYLCASSLAGKTGGTGELFFGEGSRLTVL.

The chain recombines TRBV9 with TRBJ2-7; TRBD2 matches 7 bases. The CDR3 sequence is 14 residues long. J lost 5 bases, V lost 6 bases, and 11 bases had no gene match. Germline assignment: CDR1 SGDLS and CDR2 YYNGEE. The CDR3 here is CASNGGRAVDEQYF. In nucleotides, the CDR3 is TGTGCCAGCAACGGGGGGAGGGCCGTCGACGAGCAGTACTTC.

The CDR3 here is CASSSGLAGVADTQYF. CDR3 nucleotide sequence: TGTGCCAGCAGCTCTGGACTAGCGGGAGTTGCAGATACGCAGTATTTT. This chain uses TRBV28 with TRBJ2-3, with 13 positions matching TRBD2. CDR3 length: 16 amino acids. Germline CDR1 reads MDHEN; CDR2 reads SYDVKM. Trimming at V came to 6 bases and at J to 4 bases, leaving 7 bases not matched to a gene.

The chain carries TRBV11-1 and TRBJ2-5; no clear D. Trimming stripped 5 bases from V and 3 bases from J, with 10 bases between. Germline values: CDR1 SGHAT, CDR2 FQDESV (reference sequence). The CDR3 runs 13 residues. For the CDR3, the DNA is TGTGCCAGCAGCCAAGTTAGAAAAGAGACCCAGTACTTC. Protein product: CASSQVRKETQYF.

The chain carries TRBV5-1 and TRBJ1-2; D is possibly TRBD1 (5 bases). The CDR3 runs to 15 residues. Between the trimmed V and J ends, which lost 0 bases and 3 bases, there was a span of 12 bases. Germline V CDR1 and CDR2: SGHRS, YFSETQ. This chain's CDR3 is CASSLAGGGDYGYTF. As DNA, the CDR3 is TGCGCCAGCAGCTTGGCCGGCGGAGGGGACTATGGCTACACCTTC.

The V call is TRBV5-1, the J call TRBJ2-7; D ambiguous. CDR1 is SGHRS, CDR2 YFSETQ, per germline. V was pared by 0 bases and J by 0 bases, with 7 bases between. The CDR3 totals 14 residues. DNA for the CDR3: TGCGCCAGCAGCTTGGATGGCAGCTCCTACGAGCAGTACTTC. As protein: CASSLDGSSYEQYF.

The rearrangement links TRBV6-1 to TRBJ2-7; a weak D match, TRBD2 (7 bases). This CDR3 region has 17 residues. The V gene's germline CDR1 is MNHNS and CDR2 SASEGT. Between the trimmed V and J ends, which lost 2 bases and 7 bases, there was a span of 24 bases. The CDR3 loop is CASSEFRLAAFRGEQYF. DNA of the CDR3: TGTGCCAGCAGTGAATTCCGTCTAGCGGCCTTTAGGGGGGAGCAGTACTTC.

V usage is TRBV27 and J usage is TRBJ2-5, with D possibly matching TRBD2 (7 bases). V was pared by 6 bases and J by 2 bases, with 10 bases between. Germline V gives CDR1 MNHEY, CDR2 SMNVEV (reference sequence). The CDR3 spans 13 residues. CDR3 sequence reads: CASRGGAQETQYF. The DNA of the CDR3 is TGTGCCAGCAGGGGGGGGGCTCAAGAGACCCAGTACTTC.

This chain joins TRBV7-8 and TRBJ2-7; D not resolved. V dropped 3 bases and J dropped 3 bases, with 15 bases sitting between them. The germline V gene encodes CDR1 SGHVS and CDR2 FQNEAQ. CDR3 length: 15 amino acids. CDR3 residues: CASSFYIESDYEQYF. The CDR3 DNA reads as TGTGCCAGCAGCTTTTACATTGAATCAGACTACGAGCAGTACTTC.

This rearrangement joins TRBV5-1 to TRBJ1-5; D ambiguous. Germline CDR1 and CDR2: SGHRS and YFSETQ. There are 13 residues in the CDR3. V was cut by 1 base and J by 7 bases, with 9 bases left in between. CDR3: CASSLTAGQPQHF. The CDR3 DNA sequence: TGCGCCAGCAGCTTGACAGCTGGCCAGCCCCAGCATTTT.

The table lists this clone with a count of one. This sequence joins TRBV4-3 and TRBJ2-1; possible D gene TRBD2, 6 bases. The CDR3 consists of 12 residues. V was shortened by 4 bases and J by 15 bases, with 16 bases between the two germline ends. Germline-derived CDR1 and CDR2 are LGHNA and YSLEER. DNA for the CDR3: TGCGCCAGCAGCCGAGGGAACGCGGGGAGGTTCTTC. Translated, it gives CASSRGNAGRFF.

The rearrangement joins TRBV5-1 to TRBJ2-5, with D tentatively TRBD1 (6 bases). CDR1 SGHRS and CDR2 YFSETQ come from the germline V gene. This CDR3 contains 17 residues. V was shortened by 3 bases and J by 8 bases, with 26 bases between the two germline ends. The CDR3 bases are TGCGCCAGCAGCTGGTCCCGGGACACGGATGGGATTGTAACCCAGTACTTC. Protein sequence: CASSWSRDTDGIVTQYF.

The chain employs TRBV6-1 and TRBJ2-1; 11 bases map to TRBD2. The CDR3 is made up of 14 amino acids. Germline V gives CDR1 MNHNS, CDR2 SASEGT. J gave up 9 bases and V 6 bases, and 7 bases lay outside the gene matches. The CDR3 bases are TGTGCCAGCAGGACTAGCGGGACCGCAGGTGAGCAGTTCTTC. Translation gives CASRTSGTAGEQFF.

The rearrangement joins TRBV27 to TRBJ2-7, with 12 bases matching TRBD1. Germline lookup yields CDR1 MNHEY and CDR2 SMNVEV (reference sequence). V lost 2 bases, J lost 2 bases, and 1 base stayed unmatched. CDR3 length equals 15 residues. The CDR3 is CASSLRDRGPYEQYF. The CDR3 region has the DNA TGTGCCAGCAGTTTAAGGGACAGGGGGCCCTACGAGCAGTACTTC.

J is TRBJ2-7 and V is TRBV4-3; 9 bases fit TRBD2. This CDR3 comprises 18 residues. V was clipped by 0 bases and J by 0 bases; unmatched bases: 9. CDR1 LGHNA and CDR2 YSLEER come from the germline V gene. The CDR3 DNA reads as TGCGCCAGCAGCCAAGATCGGTCTAGCGGGGTTATCTCCTACGAGCAGTACTTC. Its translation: CASSQDRSSGVISYEQYF.

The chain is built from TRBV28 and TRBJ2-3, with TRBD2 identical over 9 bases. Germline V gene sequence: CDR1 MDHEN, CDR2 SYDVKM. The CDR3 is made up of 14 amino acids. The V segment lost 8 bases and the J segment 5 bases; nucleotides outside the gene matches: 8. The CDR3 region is CASLKGGRGDTQYF. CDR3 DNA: TGTGCCAGCCTCAAGGGCGGGAGGGGAGATACGCAGTATTTT.

As DNA, the CDR3 is TGTGCCAGCAGCAGAGCGGGAATGGAGCTGTTTTTT. This gives the protein CASSRAGMELFF. This chain links TRBV27 with TRBJ2-2, with 7 bases aligning to TRBD2. The junction had 5 bases not matched to a gene; V was cut back by 6 bases and J by 10 bases. CDR1 is MNHEY, CDR2 SMNVEV, per germline (reference sequence). The CDR3 has 12 amino acids.

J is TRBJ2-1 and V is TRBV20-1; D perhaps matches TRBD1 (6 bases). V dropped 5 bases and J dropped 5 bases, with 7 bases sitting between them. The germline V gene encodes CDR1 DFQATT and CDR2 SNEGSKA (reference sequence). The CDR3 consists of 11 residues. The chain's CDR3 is CSAQGNNEQFF. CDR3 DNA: TGCAGTGCTCAGGGGAACAATGAGCAGTTCTTC.

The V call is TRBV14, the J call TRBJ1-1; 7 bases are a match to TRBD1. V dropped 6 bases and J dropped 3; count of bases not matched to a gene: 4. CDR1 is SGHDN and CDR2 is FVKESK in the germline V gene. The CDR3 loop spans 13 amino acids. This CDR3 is CASRITGDTEAFF. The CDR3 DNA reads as TGTGCCAGCAGAATAACAGGGGACACTGAAGCTTTCTTT.

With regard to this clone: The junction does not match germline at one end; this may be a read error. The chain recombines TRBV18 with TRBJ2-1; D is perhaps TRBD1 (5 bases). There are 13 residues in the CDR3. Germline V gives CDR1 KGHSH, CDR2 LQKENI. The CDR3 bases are TGTGCCAGCTCACCACCGACAGCTCCTGTGCTGGTCTTC. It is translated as CASSPPTAPVLVF.

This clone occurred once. CDR3 sequence: CASSTTYLNEQYF. CDR3 DNA: TGTGCCAGTAGTACCACCTATCTCAACGAGCAGTACTTC. The chain uses TRBV19 and TRBJ2-7; D uncertain. This CDR3 is 13 amino acids long. The V gene lost 4 bases and the J gene lost 5 bases, with 12 bases spanning the gap. Germline assignment: CDR1 LNHDA and CDR2 SQIVND (reference sequence).

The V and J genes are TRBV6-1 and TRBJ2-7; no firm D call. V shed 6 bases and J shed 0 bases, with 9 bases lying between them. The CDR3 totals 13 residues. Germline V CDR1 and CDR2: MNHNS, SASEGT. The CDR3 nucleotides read TGTGCCAGCAGCCCAGGCAGCTCCTACGAGCAGTACTTC. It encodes CASSPGSSYEQYF.